These 25 T cell receptor beta chains originate from one sample sequenced in a study of cytomegalovirus exposure and HLA in healthy donors. The table came from immunoSEQ multiplex PCR; TCRdb's copy has only in-frame clones and leaves some out. The sample holds around 170,000 clones, less than 85% seen once. Sequenced material: PBMCs. Receptors were obtained from a man aged 18 to 29 in good health and CMV-seropositive.

This sequence joins TRBV29-1 and TRBJ1-3, with D possibly matching TRBD1 (5 bases). With 4 bases removed from V and 1 base from J, the gap between germline ends came to 17 bases. The germline CDR1 and CDR2 sequences are SQVTM and ANQGSEA. The CDR3 extends over 16 amino acids. The CDR3 sequence is CSVGGGQGLSGNTIYF. CDR3 DNA: TGCAGCGTTGGAGGAGGGCAGGGCCTGTCTGGAAACACCATATATTTT.

The V gene is TRBV27, the J gene TRBJ1-1, with no clear D. V dropped 5 bases and J dropped 2 bases, with 12 bases sitting between them. Germline assignment: CDR1 MNHEY and CDR2 SMNVEV (reference sequence). The CDR3 covers 14 residues. The CDR3 sequence is CASSPLRLNTEAFF. As DNA, the CDR3 is TGTGCCAGCAGTCCCTTGAGGCTAAACACTGAAGCTTTCTTT.

This chain connects TRBV6-6 to TRBJ1-6; a weak D match, TRBD1 (5 bases). This CDR3 is built from 16 residues. CDR1 MNHNY and CDR2 SVGAGI come from the germline V gene (reference sequence). With 2 bases removed from V and 5 bases from J, the gap between germline ends came to 13 bases. The CDR3 is CASSYGGTANNSPLHF. CDR3 DNA: TGTGCCAGCAGTTACGGGGGGACGGCAAATAATTCACCCCTCCACTTT.

The genes are TRBV29-1 and TRBJ1-2; 10 bases match TRBD1. Trimming at V came to 4 bases and at J to 6 bases, leaving 11 bases not matched to a gene. Germline assignment: CDR1 SQVTM and CDR2 ANQGSEA. CDR3 size: 15 residues. Written as DNA, the CDR3 is TGCAGCGTTGGGACTCCGGGACAGGGGTCAGATGGCTACACCTTC. Amino acid sequence: CSVGTPGQGSDGYTF.

The chain uses TRBV11-2 and TRBJ2-7, with 9 bases lining up with TRBD1. V dropped 11 bases and J dropped 3; count of bases not matched to a gene: 14. Looked up from germline, CDR1 is SGHAT and CDR2 is FQNNGV. CDR3 length: 15 residues. The CDR3 spells CASKFGTGYFYEQYF. In DNA, the CDR3 is TGTGCCTCGAAGTTTGGGACAGGGTATTTCTACGAGCAGTACTTC. The full variable domain, completed using reference TRBV11-2 and TRBJ2-7, is EAGVAQSPRYKIIEKRQSVAFWCNPISGHATLYWYQQILGQGPKLLIQFQNNGVVDDSQLPKDRFSAERLKGVDSTLKIQPAKLEDSAVYLCASKFGTGYFYEQYFGPGTRLTVT.

V usage is TRBV7-8 and J usage is TRBJ2-1; TRBD2 matches at 11 bases. Per germline, CDR1 SGHVS and CDR2 FQNEAQ. The CDR3 is 15 residues long. The V segment lost 4 bases and the J segment 3 bases; nucleotides outside the gene matches: 2. The CDR3, as DNA: TGTGCCAGCAGCTCTACTAGCGGGGGCTACAATGAGCAGTTCTTC. Amino acid sequence: CASSSTSGGYNEQFF.

J is TRBJ1-1 and V is TRBV9; no clear D gene. The CDR3 runs 15 residues. V gave up 4 bases and J gave up 2 bases, with 15 bases separating them. Germline V lookup: CDR1 SGDLS, CDR2 YYNGEE. CDR3 loop: CASSPTIQKNTEAFF. CDR3 nucleotides: TGTGCCAGCAGCCCCACAATTCAAAAAAACACTGAAGCTTTCTTT. Drawing the rest from reference TRBV9 and TRBJ1-1, the complete variable domain is DSGVTQTPKHLITATGQRVTLRCSPRSGDLSVYWYQQSLDQGLQFLIQYYNGEERAKGNILERFSAQQFPDLHSELNLSSLELGDSALYFCASSPTIQKNTEAFFGQGTRLTVV.

The rearrangement joins TRBV18 to TRBJ2-3; the match to TRBD1 covers 7 bases. Germline CDR1 is KGHSH and CDR2 is LQKENI. V lost 0 bases and J lost 1; bases outside the gene matches: 4. This CDR3 spans 16 amino acids. The CDR3 DNA follows: TGTGCCAGCTCACCACCCGTTGGACAGGGCACAGATACGCAGTATTTT. This encodes CASSPPVGQGTDTQYF.

This rearrangement joins TRBV6-4 to TRBJ1-1, with a weak D call TRBD1 (6 bases). This CDR3 contains 13 residues. CDR1 MRHNA and CDR2 SNTAGT come from the germline V gene. Between the trimmed V and J ends, which lost 6 bases and 3 bases, there was a span of 11 bases. CDR3 nucleotide sequence: TGTGCCAGCAGGGGGACAATTTACACTGAAGCTTTCTTT. Amino acids: CASRGTIYTEAFF.

The chain carries TRBV2 and TRBJ2-3, with a possible D match to TRBD1 (5 bases). The CDR3 loop spans 15 amino acids. From germline, CDR1 is SNHLY and CDR2 FYNNEI. V was trimmed by 4 bases and J by 0 bases, leaving 11 bases between them. The CDR3 DNA follows: TGTGCCAGCAGTGGGGGCCTTGAAAGCACAGATACGCAGTATTTT. Encoded protein: CASSGGLESTDTQYF.

The chain carries TRBV14 and TRBJ2-7; 10 bases agree with TRBD1. The V gene's germline CDR1 is SGHDN and CDR2 FVKESK. The CDR3 length is 15 residues. V lost 5 bases to trimming and J lost 6 bases; unmatched junction nucleotides: 10. In DNA, the CDR3 is TGTGCCAGCAGCGTATCCCGGGACAGGGGAGCCGAGCAGTACTTC. Translation: CASSVSRDRGAEQYF.

This chain connects TRBV4-2 to TRBJ2-5, with TRBD2 identical over 9 bases. Germline CDR1 LGHNA, CDR2 YNFKEQ. The ends lost 3 bases at V and 0 bases at J; junction bases unmatched: 14. There are 19 residues in the CDR3. The CDR3 nucleotides read TGTGCCAGCAGCCACCCCAGGGGGGGGTTAGCGGGGGACCAAGAGACCCAGTACTTC. Translating gives CASSHPRGGLAGDQETQYF.

The V and J genes are TRBV30 and TRBJ1-5; TRBD1 matches 9 bases. The germline gives CDR1 GTSNPN, CDR2 SVGIG (reference sequence). The ends lost 3 bases at V and 0 bases at J; junction bases unmatched: 3. The CDR3 length is 15 residues. The DNA of the CDR3 is TGTGCCTGGAGCCTGACAGGGGGTAGCAATCAGCCCCAGCATTTT. Translating gives CAWSLTGGSNQPQHF.

The genes are TRBV28 and TRBJ2-7; weak D call: TRBD1 (6 bases). The CDR3 covers 13 residues. Germline CDR1 is MDHEN and CDR2 is SYDVKM. V was pared by 4 bases and J by 3 bases, with 10 bases between. CDR3 sequence: CASSSSQGYEQYF. CDR3 DNA: TGTGCCAGCAGTTCCTCACAGGGCTACGAGCAGTACTTC.

The chain uses TRBV2 and TRBJ2-1; 11 bases are shared with TRBD2. The CDR3 is 15 residues long. Germline trimming cut 7 bases from V and 8 bases from J; bases unmatched to any gene: 10. Germline CDR1 and CDR2: SNHLY and FYNNEI. CDR3 sequence reads: CASTLLAGVGDEQFF. CDR3 sequence (DNA): TGTGCCAGCACCTTACTAGCGGGGGTCGGCGATGAGCAGTTCTTC.

V gene TRBV7-8 combines with J gene TRBJ2-1; TRBD2 matches at 8 bases. CDR3 length: 15 residues. The germline V gene has CDR1 SGHVS and CDR2 FQNEAQ. Trimming cost V 1 base and J 10 bases; bases outside gene matches: 9. CDR3 DNA: TGTGCCAGCAGCTTAGATGGGACTAGAAGGGGGGAGCAGTTCTTC. Encoded protein: CASSLDGTRRGEQFF.

The chain couples TRBV18 to TRBJ2-7, with D perhaps TRBD2 (5 bases). This CDR3 comprises 13 residues. V shed 2 bases and J shed 7 bases, with 12 bases lying between them. CDR1 and CDR2 from the germline V gene are KGHSH and LQKENI. The CDR3 reads CASSPDPSGEQYF. In nucleotides, the CDR3 is TGTGCCAGCTCACCAGACCCCTCGGGGGAGCAGTACTTC.

The rearrangement links TRBV28 to TRBJ2-2; D may be TRBD2 (5 bases). This CDR3 has 15 residues. Germline V CDR1 and CDR2: MDHEN, SYDVKM. V was cut by 1 base and J by 6 bases, with 12 bases left in between. The chain's CDR3 is CASSLSGASSGELFF. The DNA of the CDR3 is TGTGCCAGCAGTTTATCTGGTGCTAGCTCCGGGGAGCTGTTTTTT.

The chain links TRBV5-1 to TRBJ2-5; a possible D gene is TRBD1 (6 bases). Trimming took 5 bases from V and 7 from J, leaving 24 bases between them. Germline CDR1 reads SGHRS; CDR2 reads YFSETQ. This CDR3 comprises 16 residues. The CDR3 DNA reads TGCGCCAGCAGGCAAGCCGGACATCCCAAAGGGGGGACCCAGTACTTC. It translates to CASRQAGHPKGGTQYF.

CDR3 in amino acids: CASRRTGELGEKLFF. The CDR3 DNA reads as TGTGCCAGCAGACGGACGGGTGAACTAGGTGAAAAACTGTTTTTT. This sequence joins TRBV7-9 and TRBJ1-4; D is unclear. Looked up from germline, CDR1 is SEHNR and CDR2 is FQNEAQ (reference sequence). Trimming cost V 6 bases and J 7 bases, with 18 bases left between them. This CDR3 spans 15 amino acids.

The chain couples TRBV7-9 to TRBJ1-4; 9 bases fit TRBD1. The CDR3 runs 11 residues. The germline V gene encodes CDR1 SEHNR and CDR2 FQNEAQ (reference sequence). With V trimmed by 3 bases and J by 14 bases, 1 base remained unmatched. The CDR3, as DNA: TGTGCCAGCAGCTTCGGACAGGGGCTGTTTTTT. Protein sequence: CASSFGQGLFF.

This sequence joins TRBV4-1 and TRBJ2-2; 7 bases line up with TRBD2. Per the germline V gene, CDR1 is MGHRA and CDR2 is YSYEKL. This CDR3 is 14 amino acids long. Losses at the gene ends were 4 bases for V and 5 bases for J; bases not matched to a gene: 4. DNA of the CDR3: TGCGCCAGCAGCCCTTCCGGGAGGACCGGGGAGCTGTTTTTT. The encoded protein is CASSPSGRTGELFF.

Here the CDR3 reads CASSAQGGLNEQFF. The CDR3 DNA reads TGTGCCAGCAGTGCTCAGGGGGGCCTGAATGAGCAGTTCTTC. The chain has TRBV28 and TRBJ2-1; D is possibly TRBD1 (7 bases). The V end was cut by 5 bases, the J end by 7 bases, with 15 bases between. CDR3 length: 14 amino acids. From germline, CDR1 is MDHEN and CDR2 SYDVKM. Full variable domain (outside the CDR3, taken from reference TRBV28 and TRBJ2-1): DVKVTQSSRYLVKRTGEKVFLECVQDMDHENMFWYRQDPGLGLRLIYFSYDVKMKEKGDIPEGYSVSREKKERFSLILESASTNQTSMYLCASSAQGGLNEQFFGPGTRLTVL.

The chain couples TRBV6-1 to TRBJ2-3; tentatively, D is TRBD2 (5 bases). Trimming pared 4 bases from V and 4 bases from J, leaving 15 bases between. Germline CDR1 and CDR2: MNHNS and SASEGT. The CDR3 runs to 15 residues. In DNA form, the CDR3 reads TGTGCCAGCAGTGCCAACGGGGAACGGGCAGATACGCAGTATTTT. Amino acid sequence: CASSANGERADTQYF.

V gene TRBV27 combines with J gene TRBJ2-2, with TRBD1 matching over 7 bases. Germline-derived CDR1 and CDR2 are MNHEY and SMNVEV (reference sequence). V lost 5 bases to trimming and J lost 2 bases; unmatched junction nucleotides: 2. The CDR3 is 14 residues long. DNA of the CDR3: TGTGCCAGCAGTACAGGGGTCAACACCGGGGAGCTGTTTTTT. The encoded protein is CASSTGVNTGELFF.